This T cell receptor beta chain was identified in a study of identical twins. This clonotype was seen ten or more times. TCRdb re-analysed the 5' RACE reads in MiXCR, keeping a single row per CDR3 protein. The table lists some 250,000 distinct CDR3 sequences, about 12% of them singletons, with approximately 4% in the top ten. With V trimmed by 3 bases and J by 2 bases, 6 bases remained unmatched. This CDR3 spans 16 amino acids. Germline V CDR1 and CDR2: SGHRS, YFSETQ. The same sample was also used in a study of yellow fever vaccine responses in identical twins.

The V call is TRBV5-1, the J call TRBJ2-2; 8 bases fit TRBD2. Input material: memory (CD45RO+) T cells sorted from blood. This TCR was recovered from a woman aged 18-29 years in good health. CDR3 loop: CASSSLADANTGELFF. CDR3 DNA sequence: TGCGCCAGCAGCTCACTAGCGGACGCAAACACCGGGGAGCTGTTTTTT. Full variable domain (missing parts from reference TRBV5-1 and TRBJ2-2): KAGVTQTPRYLIKTRGQQVTLSCSPISGHRSVSWYQQTPGQGLQFLFEYFSETQRNKGNFPGRFSGRQFSNSRSEMNVSTLELGDSALYLCASSSLADANTGELFFGEGSRLTVL.